The 29 T cell receptor beta chains presented below share a single source sample, sequenced in a study of T-cell memory formation after mild COVID-19 (dated by TCRdb to about 2021). Library preparation used 5' RACE. The instrument was an Illumina NovaSeq 6000. TCRdb cleaned the public reads at Q25 with fastp, built clones with MiXCR and kept in-frame beta chains. Identical CDR3 protein sequences are pooled into one entry, listed with their most common genes and DNA. For this sample there are about 150,000 distinct CDR3 sequences; roughly 15% appear just once. Jointly, the top ten make up less than 15% of the sample. What was sequenced was PBMCs or a T cell subset sorted from them (not recorded which). Source of these receptors: an adult woman who had mild COVID-19 (a few samples of this study predate the infection). The sample titles of this study are shuffled in the database, so cell type and time point are left out; the donor was told from shared clones.

This chain connects TRBV5-5 to TRBJ1-5; 9 bases agree with TRBD1. The CDR3 is 16 amino acids. CDR1 and CDR2 from the germline V gene are SGHKS and YYEKEE (reference sequence). Unmatched junction bases numbered 7, after V lost 2 bases and J lost 4 bases. CDR3 sequence: CASSFWTGANNQPQHF. CDR3 DNA sequence: TGTGCCAGCAGCTTTTGGACAGGGGCAAATAATCAGCCCCAGCATTTT.

The chain carries TRBV24-1 and TRBJ2-5, with 10 bases fitting TRBD2. This CDR3 contains 14 residues. Germline V CDR1 and CDR2: KGHDR, SFDVKD. J lost 6 bases, V lost 7 bases, and 7 bases had no gene match. The DNA of the CDR3 is TGTGCCACCAGCCCTAGCGGGGGAGGGAAGACCCAGTACTTC. Encoded protein: CATSPSGGGKTQYF.

CDR3 sequence reads: CASSLAGGTGVNTEAFF. The CDR3 DNA follows: TGCGCCAGCAGCTTGGCCGGTGGGACAGGGGTAAACACTGAAGCTTTCTTT. The rearrangement joins TRBV5-1 to TRBJ1-1; 10 bases fit TRBD1. Losses at the gene ends were 0 bases for V and 2 bases for J; bases not matched to a gene: 7. CDR1 and CDR2 from the germline V gene are SGHRS and YFSETQ. The CDR3 extends over 17 amino acids.

V is TRBV11-1 and J is TRBJ1-2, with unresolved D. Germline V gene sequence: CDR1 SGHAT, CDR2 FQDESV (reference sequence). CDR3 length: 14 residues. V dropped 1 base and J dropped 2 bases, with 8 bases sitting between them. CDR3 coding DNA: TGTGCCAGCAGCTTAGAGGCAGGCAACTATGGCTACACCTTC. Amino acid sequence: CASSLEAGNYGYTF. The full variable domain, its missing parts supplied by reference TRBV11-1 and TRBJ1-2, is EAEVAQSPRYKITEKSQAVAFWCDPISGHATLYWYRQILGQGPELLVQFQDESVVDDSQLPKDRFSAERLKGVDSTLKIQPAELGDSAMYLCASSLEAGNYGYTFGSGTRLTVV.

The genes are TRBV24-1 and TRBJ2-1, with a tentative D call TRBD1 (6 bases). Germline V gene sequence: CDR1 KGHDR, CDR2 SFDVKD. The CDR3 extends over 21 amino acids. V was shortened by 5 bases and J by 0 bases, with 28 bases between the two germline ends. The CDR3, as DNA: TGTGCCACCAGTGGGGGGCGATTTCCCCTCCGTGACAAAGGCTCCTACAATGAGCAGTTCTTC. The encoded protein is CATSGGRFPLRDKGSYNEQFF.

The chain combines TRBV20-1 with TRBJ2-7; D gene ambiguous. Trimming cost V 1 base and J 1 base, with 8 bases left between them. Per germline, CDR1 DFQATT and CDR2 SNEGSKA (reference sequence). The CDR3 runs to 13 residues. The CDR3 DNA is TGCAGTGCTAGAGGTATAGCTTCCTACGAGCAGTACTTC. Its protein is CSARGIASYEQYF.

This clonotype has a handful of counts. The chain's CDR3 is CASSLAGAGDTQYF. In DNA form, the CDR3 reads TGTGCCAGCAGTTTGGCGGGAGCAGGGGATACGCAGTATTTT. The V and J genes are TRBV12-3 or TRBV12-4 and TRBJ2-3; 7 bases fit TRBD2. The CDR3 has 14 amino acids. The V gene end was trimmed by 3 bases and the J gene end by 6 bases; junction bases not matched to a gene: 6.

This clonotype was seen ten or more times. The chain carries TRBV11-2 and TRBJ2-7; unclear D gene. Germline values: CDR1 SGHAT, CDR2 FQNNGV. V was pared by 5 bases and J by 2 bases, with 16 bases between. The CDR3 contains 15 residues. This chain's CDR3 is CASSVPFRQAYEQYF. The CDR3 DNA is TGTGCCAGCAGCGTCCCGTTTCGACAAGCCTACGAGCAGTACTTC.

This clonotype was seen repeatedly, ten times or more. The chain's CDR3 is CSATHIGGMTYEQYF. CDR3 sequence (DNA): TGCAGTGCGACGCATATCGGGGGCATGACCTACGAGCAGTACTTC. The chain carries TRBV20-1 and TRBJ2-7, with D perhaps given as TRBD1 or TRBD2 (6 bases each). The CDR3 loop spans 15 amino acids. V was pared by 6 bases and J by 2 bases, with 20 bases between. Germline V lookup: CDR1 DFQATT, CDR2 SNEGSKA (reference sequence).

The chain combines TRBV9 with TRBJ2-7; 8 bases line up with TRBD1. The CDR3 has 15 residues. CDR1 and CDR2 from the germline V gene are SGDLS and YYNGEE. The V and J ends lost 3 bases and 0 bases, in that order; junction bases with no gene match: 5. The CDR3 region has the DNA TGTGCCAGCAGCGCAGGGGGCCCTTCCTCCTACGAGCAGTACTTC. It is translated as CASSAGGPSSYEQYF.

This clonotype was found a few times. This rearrangement joins TRBV12-3 or TRBV12-4 to TRBJ2-2; unclear D gene. The CDR3 spans 15 residues. With 8 bases removed from V and 0 bases from J, the gap between germline ends came to 13 bases. CDR3 DNA: TGTGCCAGCCGAACAGCCGCGGCGAACACCGGGGAGCTGTTTTTT. Translating it yields CASRTAAANTGELFF.

Here the CDR3 DNA reads TGTGCCAGCAGCCAACCTTACAGGGGCAAGGGCACTGAAGCTTTCTTT. It translates to CASSQPYRGKGTEAFF. The chain is built from TRBV4-2 and TRBJ1-1; 7 bases are shared with TRBD1. This CDR3 is built from 16 residues. The trim removed 2 bases at V and 4 bases at J, leaving 10 bases unmatched. Germline lookup yields CDR1 LGHNA and CDR2 YNFKEQ.

This CDR3 reads CASSLAPSGISEQYF. The CDR3 DNA reads as TGTGCCAGCAGCTTGGCACCCAGCGGGATAAGCGAGCAGTACTTC. This chain links TRBV5-6 with TRBJ2-7; 7 bases align to TRBD2. The CDR3 extends over 15 amino acids. Germline V CDR1 and CDR2: SGHDT, YYEEEE. With 0 bases clipped from V and 6 bases from J, the junction kept 9 bases outside the gene matches.

V is TRBV19 and J is TRBJ2-1; 10 nucleotides match TRBD2. V dropped 3 bases and J dropped 7; count of bases not matched to a gene: 6. The germline gives CDR1 LNHDA, CDR2 SQIVND (reference sequence). The CDR3 consists of 15 residues. Here the CDR3 DNA reads TGTGCCAGTAGTATCTTCAGCGGGAGGGCGAATGAGCAGTTCTTC. As protein: CASSIFSGRANEQFF.

This chain uses TRBV7-9 with TRBJ1-5; D gene uncertain. Germline V CDR1 and CDR2: SEHNR, FQNEAQ (reference sequence). This CDR3 has 16 residues. Trimming shortened V by 3 bases and J by 3 bases, and 15 bases separated the two germline ends. The CDR3 nucleotides are TGTGCCAGCAGCTTGAGCGGAGCTAGGGACAATCAGCCCCAGCATTTT. Encoded protein: CASSLSGARDNQPQHF.

This clonotype has just a few counts. The V and J genes are TRBV18 and TRBJ2-3; D ambiguous. The CDR3 loop spans 14 amino acids. The germline V gene encodes CDR1 KGHSH and CDR2 LQKENI. V was clipped by 3 bases and J by 4 bases, with 11 bases between them. The CDR3 bases are TGTGCCAGCTCACCGGGGAAGTTGGCAGATACGCAGTATTTT. This sequence encodes CASSPGKLADTQYF.

The sample holds a few counts of this clonotype. The rearrangement joins TRBV10-3 to TRBJ1-3; TRBD1 might be the D (6 bases). The CDR3 runs to 12 residues. Germline CDR1 is ENHRY and CDR2 is SYGVKD. V dropped 8 bases and J dropped 6 bases, with 11 bases sitting between them. DNA for the CDR3: TGTGCCATCCGGACAGTCGAAAACACCATATATTTT. It translates to CAIRTVENTIYF.

This chain joins TRBV20-1 and TRBJ2-7; 8 bases line up with TRBD1. This CDR3 has 16 amino acids. After removal of 2 bases from V and 0 bases from J, the junction contained 9 bases not matched to a gene. Germline loops: CDR1 DFQATT, CDR2 SNEGSKA (reference sequence). This CDR3 is CSARSSGTGPSYEQYF. The CDR3 DNA reads as TGCAGTGCTAGAAGTTCGGGGACAGGACCCTCCTACGAGCAGTACTTC.

This clonotype was counted only a few times. The CDR3 protein is CASNLAGGPGEQFF. DNA of the CDR3: TGTGCCAGCAACCTAGCGGGAGGGCCAGGTGAGCAGTTCTTC. J is TRBJ2-1 and V is TRBV7-9; 12 bases align to TRBD2. The germline V gene has CDR1 SEHNR and CDR2 FQNEAQ (reference sequence). V lost 7 bases and J lost 9; bases outside the gene matches: 7. This CDR3 is built from 14 residues.

In this sample, this clonotype turned up a few times. The J gene is TRBJ2-2, the V gene TRBV7-2, with D unresolved. From germline, CDR1 is SGHTA and CDR2 FQGNSA. V was cut by 1 base and J by 1 base, with 7 bases left in between. The CDR3 sequence is 15 residues long. CDR3 residues: CASSLGLRNTGELFF. CDR3 in DNA: TGTGCCAGCAGCTTAGGGCTCCGGAACACCGGGGAGCTGTTTTTT.

This clonotype was seen only a few times. The V gene is TRBV4-2, the J gene TRBJ2-3; 11 bases agree with TRBD2. This CDR3 has 16 residues. With 1 base clipped from V and 2 bases from J, the junction kept 2 bases outside the gene matches. The germline gives CDR1 LGHNA, CDR2 YNFKEQ. CDR3 in amino acids: CASSQVAGGSTDTQYF. The CDR3 DNA reads TGTGCCAGCAGCCAAGTAGCGGGAGGGTCCACAGATACGCAGTATTTT.

This chain links TRBV4-1 with TRBJ2-1; D remains unclear. The ends were cut back, 0 bases at V and 7 bases at J, with 7 bases in the middle. The CDR3 consists of 13 residues. Germline CDR1 and CDR2: MGHRA and YSYEKL. CDR3 nucleotides: TGCGCCAGCAGCCAAGAGCCGAGGAATGAGCAGTTCTTC. It is translated as CASSQEPRNEQFF.

This clonotype was seen a handful of times. This chain connects TRBV4-3 to TRBJ2-7; TRBD1 matches at 7 bases. Per germline, CDR1 LGHNA and CDR2 YSLEER. The CDR3 sequence is 18 residues long. The V gene end was trimmed by 0 bases and the J gene end by 2 bases; junction bases not matched to a gene: 13. CDR3 sequence (DNA): TGCGCCAGCAGCCAAGATTTTCGGGGACAGTCGATAACCTACGAGCAGTACTTC. It codes for CASSQDFRGQSITYEQYF.

The chain links TRBV5-6 to TRBJ2-7; maybe TRBD1 (6 bases). This CDR3 contains 14 residues. Germline lookup yields CDR1 SGHDT and CDR2 YYEEEE. V lost 6 bases to trimming and J lost 0 bases, with 13 bases between them. CDR3 DNA sequence: TGTGCCAGCAACCCAGGGACAAGCTCCTACGAGCAGTACTTC. Amino acid sequence: CASNPGTSSYEQYF.

The DNA of the CDR3 is TGTGCCAGCAGTTACGGACTAGCGAGAGACGAGCAGTACTTC. It codes for CASSYGLARDEQYF. V and J are TRBV6-5 and TRBJ2-7; 9 nucleotides align to TRBD2. The CDR3 contains 14 residues. Trimming removed 2 bases from V and 5 bases from J; junction bases left unmatched: 4. The germline V gene encodes CDR1 MNHEY and CDR2 SVGAGI.

This clonotype turned up a few times. This chain links TRBV15 with TRBJ2-3, with 9 bases fitting TRBD2. J was trimmed by 2 bases and V by 3 bases; bases with no gene match: 6. The germline V gene has CDR1 LNHNV and CDR2 YYDKDF (reference sequence). This CDR3 contains 16 residues. The chain's CDR3 is CATSRRLAAITDTQYF. The CDR3 nucleotides read TGTGCCACCAGCAGGCGACTAGCGGCGATCACAGATACGCAGTATTTT.

This clonotype was detected only a few times. The rearrangement joins TRBV12-3 or TRBV12-4 to TRBJ1-6; no firm D call. V shed 10 bases and J shed 8 bases, with 12 bases lying between them. There are 12 residues in the CDR3. CDR3 DNA sequence: TGTGCCACCGGAAAAGGTTATTCACCCCTCCACTTT. Its protein product is CATGKGYSPLHF.

This clonotype was detected ten times or more. This rearrangement joins TRBV5-6 to TRBJ2-5; no reliable D call. V dropped 2 bases and J dropped 3 bases, with 5 bases sitting between them. The germline V gene encodes CDR1 SGHDT and CDR2 YYEEEE. The CDR3 has 12 amino acids. CDR3 sequence reads: CASSFQEETQYF. The CDR3 DNA reads as TGTGCCAGCAGCTTTCAGGAAGAGACCCAGTACTTC.

The chain joins TRBV4-3 to TRBJ2-7; tentative D call: TRBD2 (6 bases). Per the germline V gene, CDR1 is LGHNA and CDR2 is YSLEER. Trimming shortened V by 11 bases and J by 6 bases, and 32 bases separated the two germline ends. The CDR3 has 17 amino acids. This CDR3 is CAACCSGWWWKLSEQYF. DNA of the CDR3: TGCGCCGCATGCTGCAGCGGGTGGTGGTGGAAGCTTAGCGAGCAGTACTTC.